This T cell receptor beta chain was captured by sequencing in a study of Ad26.COV2.S vaccination and SARS-CoV-2 variants. Study at large: Participant was drawn from the COV1001 Ad26.COV2.S trial arm. In the study, Ad26.COV2.S was injected intramuscularly once, or twice 56 days apart. Notes on the study in general: Quantification of TCR breadth and depth may have yielded underestimates of total T cell responses. Spike-specific TCR breadth ran higher among vaccine recipients than placebo recipients.

Only in-frame clones appear in the TCRdb table, and some are missing; sequencing was by immunoSEQ multiplex PCR. Of approximately 480,000 clones in the sample, 87% are singletons; the top ten hold 10% to 15%. Germline V gives CDR1 SGHVS, CDR2 FQNEAQ. V lost 1 base to trimming and J lost 2 bases, with 13 bases between them. The CDR3 has 16 residues. Treatment: about 20 received Ad26.COV2.S at low or high dose, single or two shots; roughly 5 received placebo; per-sample allocation not given. Specimen acquisition occurred on day 63 following the initial vaccine or placebo injection. Comments on this clone: The antigen is unknown.

This chain connects TRBV7-8 to TRBJ2-3, with D possibly matching TRBD2 (6 bases). Material: peripheral blood, obtained in a trial of Ad26.COV2.S vaccine versus placebo. The source of this sequence is a person between 18 and 65 years old who received the Ad26.COV2.S COVID-19 vaccine or a placebo. The DNA for the CDR3 is TGTGCCAGCAGCTTAGTGGTAGCGGCCCCCACAGATACGCAGTATTTT. It encodes CASSLVVAAPTDTQYF.